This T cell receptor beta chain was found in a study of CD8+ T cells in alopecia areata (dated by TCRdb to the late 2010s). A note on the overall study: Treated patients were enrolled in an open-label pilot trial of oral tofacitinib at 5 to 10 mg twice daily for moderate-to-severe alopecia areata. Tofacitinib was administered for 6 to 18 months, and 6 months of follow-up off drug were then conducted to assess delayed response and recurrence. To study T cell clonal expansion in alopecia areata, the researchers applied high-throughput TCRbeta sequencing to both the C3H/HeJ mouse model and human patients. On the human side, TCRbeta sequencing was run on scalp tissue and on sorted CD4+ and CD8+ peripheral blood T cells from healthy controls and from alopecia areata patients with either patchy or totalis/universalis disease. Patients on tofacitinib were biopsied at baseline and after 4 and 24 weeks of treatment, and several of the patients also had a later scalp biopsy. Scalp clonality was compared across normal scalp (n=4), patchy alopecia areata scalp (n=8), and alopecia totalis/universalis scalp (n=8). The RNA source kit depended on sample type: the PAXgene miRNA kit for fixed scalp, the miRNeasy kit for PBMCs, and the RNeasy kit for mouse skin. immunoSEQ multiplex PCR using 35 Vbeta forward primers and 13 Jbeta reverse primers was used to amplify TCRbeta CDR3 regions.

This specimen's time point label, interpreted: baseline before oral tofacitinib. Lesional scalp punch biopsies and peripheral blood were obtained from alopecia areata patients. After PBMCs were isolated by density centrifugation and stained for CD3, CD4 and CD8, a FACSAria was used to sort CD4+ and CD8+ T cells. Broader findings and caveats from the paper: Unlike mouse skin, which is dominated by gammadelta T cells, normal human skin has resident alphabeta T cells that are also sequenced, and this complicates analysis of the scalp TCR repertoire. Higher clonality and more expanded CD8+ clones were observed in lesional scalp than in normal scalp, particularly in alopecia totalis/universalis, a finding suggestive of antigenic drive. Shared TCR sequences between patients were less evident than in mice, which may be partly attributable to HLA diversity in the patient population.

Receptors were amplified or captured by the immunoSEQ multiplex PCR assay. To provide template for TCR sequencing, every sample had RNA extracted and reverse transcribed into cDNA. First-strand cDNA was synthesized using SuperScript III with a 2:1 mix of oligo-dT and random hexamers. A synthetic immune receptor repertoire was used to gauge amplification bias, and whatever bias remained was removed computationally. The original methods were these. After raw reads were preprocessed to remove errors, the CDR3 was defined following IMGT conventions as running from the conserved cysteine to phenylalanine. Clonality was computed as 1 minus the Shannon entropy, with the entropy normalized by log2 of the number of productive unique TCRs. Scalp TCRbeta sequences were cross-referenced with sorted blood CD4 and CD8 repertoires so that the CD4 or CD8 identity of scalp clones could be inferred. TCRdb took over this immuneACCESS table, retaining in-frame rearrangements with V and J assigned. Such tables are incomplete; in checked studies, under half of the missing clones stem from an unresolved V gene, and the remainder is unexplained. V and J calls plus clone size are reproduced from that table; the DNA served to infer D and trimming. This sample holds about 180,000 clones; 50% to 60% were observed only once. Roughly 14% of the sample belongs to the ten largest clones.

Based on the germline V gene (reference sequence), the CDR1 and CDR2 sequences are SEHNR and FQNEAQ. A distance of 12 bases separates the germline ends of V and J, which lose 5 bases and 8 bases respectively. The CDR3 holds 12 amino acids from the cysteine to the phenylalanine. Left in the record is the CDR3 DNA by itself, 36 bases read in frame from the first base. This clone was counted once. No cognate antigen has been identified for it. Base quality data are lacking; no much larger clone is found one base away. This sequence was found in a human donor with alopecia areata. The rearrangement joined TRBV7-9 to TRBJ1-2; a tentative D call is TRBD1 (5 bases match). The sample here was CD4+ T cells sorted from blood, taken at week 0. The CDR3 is CASSGRQYGYTF. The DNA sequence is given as TGTGCCAGCAGCGGACGACAGTACGGCTACACCTTC.